The 21 T cell receptor beta chains presented below share a single source sample, sequenced in a study of blood T cells in healthy people across ages. A second 7 to 11 cycle PCR used barcoded and J-beta primers. TCRdb re-called the 5' RACE reads through MiXCR, storing one row per CDR3 protein. The data show almost 800,000 distinct CDR3 sequences, 55% to 70% seen once. The sequenced sample was blood. The receptors come from a young man in good health.

This rearrangement joins TRBV12-3 or TRBV12-4 to TRBJ1-2; 7 positions agree with TRBD1. V shed 4 bases, J shed 4 bases, and the junction held 21 bases outside the gene matches. The CDR3 is 19 residues long. As DNA, the CDR3 is TGTGCCAGCAGTTCCTCCGGGACAGCACCCAGTTACCCCTTCTATGGCTACACCTTC. Translated: CASSSSGTAPSYPFYGYTF.

The chain carries TRBV10-1 and TRBJ2-3; 9 bases line up with TRBD1. Per the germline V gene, CDR1 is WNHNN and CDR2 is SYGVQD (reference sequence). The CDR3 runs 14 residues. With 3 bases clipped from V and 4 bases from J, the junction kept 2 bases outside the gene matches. The CDR3 loop is CASSEQGAADTQYF. The CDR3 coding sequence is TGCGCCAGCAGTGAACAGGGGGCGGCAGATACGCAGTATTTT.

The chain employs TRBV2 and TRBJ1-2; no reliable D call. The CDR3 is made up of 13 amino acids. Trimming cost V 8 bases and J 5 bases, with 15 bases left between them. The germline gives CDR1 SNHLY, CDR2 FYNNEI. This CDR3 is CASGLRPQYGYTF. The CDR3 region has the DNA TGTGCCAGCGGCCTGAGGCCGCAGTATGGCTACACCTTC.

The chain employs TRBV6-6 and TRBJ1-6; no clear D. CDR1 is MNHNY, CDR2 SVGAGI, per germline (reference sequence). This CDR3 comprises 14 residues. Trimming removed 0 bases at V and 9 bases at J, with 9 bases between. The CDR3 DNA reads as TGTGCCAGCAGTTACTCGATAGAGGGTTCACCCCTCCACTTT. Its translation is CASSYSIEGSPLHF.

The CDR3 region is CASQREGGLGLGEQYF. The CDR3, as DNA: TGTGCCAGCCAACGCGAGGGCGGACTCGGACTCGGGGAGCAGTACTTC. J is TRBJ2-7 and V is TRBV28, with D possibly matching TRBD2 (5 bases). CDR3 length: 16 residues. Looked up from germline, CDR1 is MDHEN and CDR2 is SYDVKM. V was trimmed by 8 bases and J by 7 bases, leaving 27 bases between them.

Notes on this clonotype: This sequence may be a read error, since a much larger clone differs from it by one base. The genes are TRBV6-5 and TRBJ2-7, with 7 bases fitting TRBD2. The V segment lost 0 bases and the J segment 7 bases; nucleotides outside the gene matches: 9. The CDR3 spans 15 residues. Per germline, CDR1 MNHEY and CDR2 SVGAGI. In DNA, the CDR3 is TGTGCCAGCAGTTACTCGGGAGGGTCTCACAATGAGCAGTACTTC. Its translation: CASSYSGGSHNEQYF.

The chain carries TRBV20-1 and TRBJ2-7; D remains ambiguous. The CDR3 runs 14 residues. Trimming took 0 bases from V and 1 from J, leaving 10 bases between them. From germline, CDR1 is DFQATT and CDR2 SNEGSKA (reference sequence). The CDR3 DNA sequence: TGCAGTGCTAGAGATCCCGACCAATCCTACGAGCAGTACTTC. It encodes CSARDPDQSYEQYF.

The rearrangement uses TRBV15 and TRBJ2-7; D unclear. CDR1 is LNHNV and CDR2 is YYDKDF in the germline V gene (reference sequence). V was cut by 0 bases and J by 0 bases, with 6 bases left in between. The CDR3 length is 14 residues. In nucleotides, the CDR3 is TGTGCCACCAGCAGAGACTATAGCTCCTACGAGCAGTACTTC. It translates to CATSRDYSSYEQYF.

This rearrangement joins TRBV6-6 to TRBJ1-5; D is uncertain. The CDR3 consists of 13 residues. The germline V gene encodes CDR1 MNHNY and CDR2 SVGAGI (reference sequence). V was pared by 2 bases and J by 5 bases, with 7 bases between. The CDR3, as DNA: TGTGCCAGCAGTTACGTAGGTGATCAGCCCCAGCATTTT. Translating it yields CASSYVGDQPQHF.

The chain combines TRBV2 with TRBJ1-2; the D is unclear. Trimming left V 5 bases short and J 3 bases short, with 7 bases between. This CDR3 is built from 12 residues. Germline CDR1 reads SNHLY; CDR2 reads FYNNEI. This chain's CDR3 is CASSRNYYGYTF. CDR3 coding DNA: TGTGCCAGCAGTCGGAATTACTATGGCTACACCTTC.

The chain is built from TRBV2 and TRBJ1-2; 8 positions agree with TRBD1. This CDR3 is built from 16 residues. Trimming took 8 bases from V and 5 from J; bases not matched to a gene: 16. The germline gives CDR1 SNHLY, CDR2 FYNNEI. The CDR3 is CASCGTGPKTEYGYTF. In DNA form, the CDR3 reads TGTGCCAGCTGTGGGACAGGACCGAAAACAGAATATGGCTACACCTTC.

The chain joins TRBV12-3 or TRBV12-4 to TRBJ2-1, with 13 bases matching TRBD2. The CDR3 extends over 15 amino acids. V was pared by 10 bases and J by 8 bases, with 11 bases of the junction left unmatched. The CDR3 sequence: CAILRRTSGRHEQFF. The CDR3 DNA follows: TGTGCCATCCTTCGACGGACTAGCGGGAGACATGAGCAGTTCTTC.

The CDR3 nucleotides are TGCAGTGCTAGAGCCCTAGCGGACAGAGAGACCCAGTACTTC. It encodes CSARALADRETQYF. The chain recombines TRBV20-1 with TRBJ2-5; D may be TRBD2 (7 bases). Trimming left V 1 base short and J 4 bases short, with 13 bases between. This CDR3 is built from 14 residues. Germline V lookup: CDR1 DFQATT, CDR2 SNEGSKA (reference sequence).

This clonotype was observed many times. This chain links TRBV29-1 with TRBJ2-2; D is ambiguous. This CDR3 contains 12 residues. Germline loops: CDR1 SQVTM, CDR2 ANQGSEA. V lost 5 bases and J 2 bases, leaving 6 bases between the germline ends. The CDR3 DNA reads as TGCAGCGTTCGCCTAAACACCGGGGAGCTGTTTTTT. The encoded protein is CSVRLNTGELFF.

This chain uses TRBV7-2 with TRBJ1-2; D is perhaps TRBD1 (5 bases). Looked up from germline, CDR1 is SGHTA and CDR2 is FQGNSA. The ends were cut back, 5 bases at V and 3 bases at J, with 10 bases in the middle. The CDR3 contains 13 residues. The DNA for the CDR3 is TGTGCCAGCAGCAATGACAGACACTATGGCTACACCTTC. It translates to CASSNDRHYGYTF.

The chain links TRBV7-9 to TRBJ2-7; 10 positions agree with TRBD2. Germline V gene lookup returns CDR1 SEHNR and CDR2 FQNEAQ (reference sequence). J gave up 5 bases and V 6 bases, and 10 bases lay outside the gene matches. The CDR3 contains 15 residues. The CDR3 reads CASSAERGGIHEQYF. DNA for the CDR3: TGTGCCAGCAGTGCAGAGCGGGGGGGCATTCACGAGCAGTACTTC.

This clonotype appeared a few times. This chain uses TRBV7-2 with TRBJ2-2; D not resolved. This CDR3 spans 13 amino acids. The V gene's germline CDR1 is SGHTA and CDR2 FQGNSA. The germline V and J ends were trimmed by 1 base and 8 bases, with 8 bases remaining between them. The DNA for the CDR3 is TGTGCCAGCAGCTTAGGATGGGGAGGGGAGCTGTTTTTT. As protein: CASSLGWGGELFF.

This clonotype was counted only a few times. This chain joins TRBV27 and TRBJ2-1, with TRBD2 matching over 13 bases. J gave up 9 bases and V 8 bases, and 10 bases lay outside the gene matches. From germline, CDR1 is MNHEY and CDR2 SMNVEV (reference sequence). The CDR3 runs 15 residues. The DNA for the CDR3 is TGTGCCAGCCGGGAGGGACTAGCGGGAAGGGGTGAGCAGTTCTTC. Encoded protein: CASREGLAGRGEQFF.

The rearrangement links TRBV20-1 to TRBJ1-1; TRBD1 agrees at 10 bases. The V segment lost 5 bases and the J segment 1 base; nucleotides outside the gene matches: 7. Looked up from germline, CDR1 is DFQATT and CDR2 is SNEGSKA (reference sequence). The CDR3 loop spans 15 amino acids. CDR3 protein: CSAGQGGSRNTEAFF. CDR3 nucleotide sequence: TGCAGTGCTGGACAGGGGGGCTCTAGGAACACTGAAGCTTTCTTT.

The V call is TRBV20-1, the J call TRBJ1-2; 7 bases are shared with TRBD1. The CDR3 is 14 amino acids. The V and J ends lost 3 bases and 1 base, in that order; junction bases with no gene match: 5. Looked up from germline, CDR1 is DFQATT and CDR2 is SNEGSKA (reference sequence). CDR3 protein: CSASPRGNNYGYTF. The DNA for the CDR3 is TGCAGTGCTAGCCCCAGGGGGAATAACTATGGCTACACCTTC.

V is TRBV27 and J is TRBJ2-5; 10 nucleotides align to TRBD1. CDR3 length: 16 residues. The germline V gene encodes CDR1 MNHEY and CDR2 SMNVEV (reference sequence). With 0 bases clipped from V and 6 bases from J, the junction kept 7 bases outside the gene matches. CDR3 sequence: CASSLSPGTGVKTQYF. The DNA of the CDR3 is TGTGCCAGCAGTTTATCCCCCGGGACAGGGGTTAAGACCCAGTACTTC.